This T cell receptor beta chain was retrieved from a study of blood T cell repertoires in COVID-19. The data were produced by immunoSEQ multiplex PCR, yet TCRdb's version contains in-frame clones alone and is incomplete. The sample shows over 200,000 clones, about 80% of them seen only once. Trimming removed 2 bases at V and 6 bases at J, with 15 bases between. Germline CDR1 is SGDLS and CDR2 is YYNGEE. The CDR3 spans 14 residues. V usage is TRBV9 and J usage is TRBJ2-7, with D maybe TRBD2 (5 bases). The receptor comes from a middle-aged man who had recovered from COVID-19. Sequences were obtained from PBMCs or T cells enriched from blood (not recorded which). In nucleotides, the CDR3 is TGTGCCAGCAGCGTCGAGAGCGGAACTCTCGAGCAGTACTTC. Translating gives CASSVESGTLEQYF.